This T cell receptor (beta chain) is from a study of CD8 T cells in Susac syndrome. Reverse transcription of about 0.5 to 1 ug RNA used random hexamers. immunoSEQ multiplex PCR amplified TCR beta CDR3 across 54 Vbeta, 13 Jbeta. Using its own MiXCR run on the immunoSEQ multiplex PCR reads, TCRdb lists one record per CDR3 protein. Altogether 130,000 to 150,000 distinct CDR3 sequences are present, approximately 93% being singletons, with the ten largest covering more than 0.065%. Details on this clonotype: A read error may produce the germline difference seen at one junction end.

The TCR comes from a human donor in good health. The specimen was CD4+ T cells from PBMCs.

CDR3 region: CASSLAPSGSKIF. CDR3 nucleotides: TGTGCCAGCAGCTTAGCCCCTAGCGGGAGTAAAATCTTC. This chain uses TRBV7-2 with TRBJ2-1; 10 bases fit TRBD2. CDR1 is SGHTA, CDR2 FQGNSA, per germline. CDR3 size: 13 residues.